The 11 T cell receptor beta chains below were found in one sample sequenced in a study of shared clonotypes between healthy human individuals. The data were produced by immunoSEQ multiplex PCR, yet TCRdb's version contains in-frame clones alone and is incomplete. The sample records more than 900,000 clones, approximately 80% being singletons. The material sequenced was memory CD4+ T cells from PBMCs. Indicated subset: CD45RA-negative fraction. The receptor source for this set is a man aged 18 to 30 in good health. Some clones in this sample may be carry-over from other donors' samples.

The chain links TRBV15 to TRBJ1-5; 9 nucleotides agree with TRBD1. V shed 3 bases and J 4 bases; nucleotides not matched to a gene: 4. The CDR3 consists of 15 residues. CDR1 LNHNV and CDR2 YYDKDF come from the germline V gene (reference sequence). The CDR3 protein is CATSSETGGNQPQHF. CDR3 coding DNA: TGTGCCACCAGCAGCGAGACAGGGGGGAATCAGCCCCAGCATTTT.

V gene TRBV5-1 combines with J gene TRBJ2-7; 7 bases are shared with TRBD1. This CDR3 spans 15 amino acids. The V segment lost 5 bases and the J segment 2 bases; nucleotides outside the gene matches: 10. Looked up from germline, CDR1 is SGHRS and CDR2 is YFSETQ. CDR3: CASRLGQDPTYEQYF. The CDR3 nucleotides read TGCGCCAGCAGACTTGGACAGGACCCCACCTACGAGCAGTACTTC.

This clone was detected only once. The chain couples TRBV7-9 to TRBJ2-5; D might be TRBD1 (6 bases). Germline CDR1 reads SEHNR; CDR2 reads FQNEAQ (reference sequence). The germline V and J ends were trimmed by 2 bases and 3 bases, with 19 bases remaining between them. The CDR3 is made up of 17 amino acids. The CDR3 bases are TGTGCCAGCAGCTTAATCCTCGCAGGGGCAGGGGAAGAGACCCAGTACTTC. It encodes CASSLILAGAGEETQYF. Variable domain in full (rest from reference TRBV7-9 and TRBJ2-5): DTGVSQNPRHKITKRGQNVTFRCDPISEHNRLYWYRQTLGQGPEFLTYFQNEAQLEKSRLLSDRFSAERPKGSFSTLEIQRTEQGDSAMYLCASSLILAGAGEETQYFGPGTRLLVL.

This clone was seen once. V is TRBV14 and J is TRBJ2-7; D is perhaps TRBD2 (5 bases). Trimming removed 2 bases from V and 5 bases from J, with 13 bases in between. Germline lookup yields CDR1 SGHDN and CDR2 FVKESK. The CDR3 is made up of 14 amino acids. CDR3 DNA: TGTGCCAGCAGCCAACGGAGGCGTGTTGACGAGCAGTACTTC. Protein sequence: CASSQRRRVDEQYF.

The CDR3 bases are TGTGCCAGTAGTATGGGGACAGGGGCACGTTATAGCAATCAGCCCCAGCATTTT. Its protein product is CASSMGTGARYSNQPQHF. V and J are TRBV19 and TRBJ1-5, with 10 nucleotides matching TRBD1. Unmatched junction bases numbered 8, after V lost 3 bases and J lost 0 bases. The CDR3 covers 18 residues. The germline V gene encodes CDR1 LNHDA and CDR2 SQIVND (reference sequence).

The rearrangement uses TRBV5-1 and TRBJ2-3; D is unclear. Trimming cost V 4 bases and J 5 bases, with 11 bases left between them. CDR3 length equals 13 residues. The germline V gene has CDR1 SGHRS and CDR2 YFSETQ. The CDR3 bases are TGCGCCAGCAGCCCTTTACCCCAAGATACGCAGTATTTT. Protein: CASSPLPQDTQYF.

The chain combines TRBV4-3 with TRBJ2-5; D is uncertain. Gene TRBJ2-7 matches the end of the DNA better, so the J call may be wrong. The CDR3 spans 16 residues. Germline CDR1 is LGHNA and CDR2 is YSLEER. This CDR3 reads CASSQDYGPSPNEQYF. The CDR3 nucleotides read TGCGCCAGCAGCCAAGACTATGGACCGTCCCCTAACGAGCAGTACTTC.

Note on this clone: A much larger clone sits a single nucleotide away, making a read error possible. This sequence joins TRBV6-6 and TRBJ2-7, with 7 bases matching TRBD1. The CDR3 covers 14 residues. Germline V CDR1 and CDR2: MNHNY, SVGAGI (reference sequence). The CDR3 loop is CASSRTGDSYERYF. CDR3 in DNA: TGTGCCAGCAGTCGGACAGGCGACTCCTACGAGCGGTACTTC.

The rearrangement links TRBV7-2 to TRBJ1-1; 8 nucleotides agree with TRBD1. CDR3 size: 13 residues. V gave up 4 bases and J gave up 2 bases; unmatched junction bases: 0. Germline V lookup: CDR1 SGHTA, CDR2 FQGNSA. The CDR3 DNA follows: TGTGCCAGCAGCTCAGGGGGCAACACTGAAGCTTTCTTT. Translation gives CASSSGGNTEAFF.

The V and J genes are TRBV5-1 and TRBJ1-1, with D perhaps TRBD1 (5 bases). The CDR3 is made up of 12 amino acids. Trimming cost V 0 bases and J 7 bases, with 7 bases left between them. Germline CDR1 SGHRS, CDR2 YFSETQ. The CDR3 sequence is CASSLAQGEAFF. The CDR3, as DNA: TGCGCCAGCAGCTTGGCTCAGGGTGAAGCTTTCTTT.

This chain joins TRBV7-2 and TRBJ1-5, with a weak D call TRBD1 (5 bases). V dropped 3 bases and J dropped 4 bases, with 16 bases sitting between them. CDR1 is SGHTA and CDR2 is FQGNSA in the germline V gene. CDR3 length: 16 amino acids. CDR3 sequence (DNA): TGTGCCAGCAGCTTTGATGAAGGGGCGGCGAATCAGCCCCAGCATTTT. Protein product: CASSFDEGAANQPQHF.